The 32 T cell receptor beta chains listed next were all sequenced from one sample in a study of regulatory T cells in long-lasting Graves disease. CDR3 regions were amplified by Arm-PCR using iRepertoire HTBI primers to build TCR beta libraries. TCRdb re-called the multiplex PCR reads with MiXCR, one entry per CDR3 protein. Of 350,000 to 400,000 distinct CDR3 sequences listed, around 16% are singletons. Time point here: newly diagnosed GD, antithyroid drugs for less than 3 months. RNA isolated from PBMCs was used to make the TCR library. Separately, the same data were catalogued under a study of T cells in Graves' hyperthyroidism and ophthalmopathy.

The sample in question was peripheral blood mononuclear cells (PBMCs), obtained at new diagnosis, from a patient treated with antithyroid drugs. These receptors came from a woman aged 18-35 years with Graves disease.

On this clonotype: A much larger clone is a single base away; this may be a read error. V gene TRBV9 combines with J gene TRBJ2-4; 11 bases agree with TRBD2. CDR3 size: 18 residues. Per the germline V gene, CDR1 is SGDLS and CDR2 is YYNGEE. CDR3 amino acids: CASSVVTSGRLAKDIQYF. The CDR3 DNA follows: TGTGCCAGCAGCGTAGTTACTAGCGGGAGACTAGCCAAAGACATTCAGTACTTC.

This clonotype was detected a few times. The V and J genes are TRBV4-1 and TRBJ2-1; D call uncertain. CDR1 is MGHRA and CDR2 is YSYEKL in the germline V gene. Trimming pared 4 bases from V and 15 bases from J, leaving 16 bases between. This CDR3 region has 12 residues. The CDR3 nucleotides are TGCGCCAGCAGCCTCCCAGGCTCGGTCCCGTTCTTC. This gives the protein CASSLPGSVPFF.

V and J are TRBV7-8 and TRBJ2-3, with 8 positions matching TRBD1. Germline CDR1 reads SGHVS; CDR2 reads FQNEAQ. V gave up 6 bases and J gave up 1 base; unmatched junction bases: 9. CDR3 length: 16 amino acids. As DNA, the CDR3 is TGTGCCAGCAGAAGCGCCCCGGGACAGGGCACAGATACGCAGTATTTT. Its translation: CASRSAPGQGTDTQYF.

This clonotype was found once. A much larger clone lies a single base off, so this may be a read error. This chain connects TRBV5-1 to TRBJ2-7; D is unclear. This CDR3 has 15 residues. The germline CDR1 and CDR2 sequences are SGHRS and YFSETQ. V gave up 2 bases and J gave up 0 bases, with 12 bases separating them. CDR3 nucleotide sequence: TGCGCCAGCAGCTTTGATGACATCCTCTCCTACGAGCAGTACTTC. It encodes CASSFDDILSYEQYF. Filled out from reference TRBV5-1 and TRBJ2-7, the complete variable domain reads KAGVTQTPRYLIKTRGQQVTLSCSPISGHRSVSWYQQTPGQGLQFLFEYFSETQRNKGNFPGRFSGRQFSNSRSEMNVSTLELGDSALYLCASSFDDILSYEQYFGPGTRLTVT.

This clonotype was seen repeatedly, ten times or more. The CDR3 spells CASSPLSDREVYNEQFF. CDR3 in DNA: TGTGCCAGCAGTCCCCTCTCAGACAGGGAAGTTTACAATGAGCAGTTCTTC. The chain carries TRBV28 and TRBJ2-1, with TRBD1 matching 7 bases. This CDR3 is built from 17 residues. V lost 5 bases and J lost 4; bases outside the gene matches: 14. Germline CDR1 is MDHEN and CDR2 is SYDVKM. The full variable domain, with the rest looked up from reference TRBV28 and TRBJ2-1, is DVKVTQSSRYLVKRTGEKVFLECVQDMDHENMFWYRQDPGLGLRLIYFSYDVKMKEKGDIPEGYSVSREKKERFSLILESASTNQTSMYLCASSPLSDREVYNEQFFGPGTRLTVL.

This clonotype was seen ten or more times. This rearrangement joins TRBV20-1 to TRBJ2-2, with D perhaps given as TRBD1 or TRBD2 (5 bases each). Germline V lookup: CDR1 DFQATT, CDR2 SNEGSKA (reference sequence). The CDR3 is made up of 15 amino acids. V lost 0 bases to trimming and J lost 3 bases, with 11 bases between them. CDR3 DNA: TGCAGTGCTAGAGATGACGGGGCCGACACCGGGGAGCTGTTTTTT. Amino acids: CSARDDGADTGELFF.

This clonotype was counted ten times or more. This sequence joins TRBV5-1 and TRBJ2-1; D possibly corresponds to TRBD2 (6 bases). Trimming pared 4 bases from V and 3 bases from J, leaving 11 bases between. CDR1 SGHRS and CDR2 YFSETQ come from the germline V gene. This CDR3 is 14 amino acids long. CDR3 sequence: CASSTGTFYNEQFF. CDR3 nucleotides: TGCGCCAGCAGCACCGGGACTTTCTACAATGAGCAGTTCTTC.

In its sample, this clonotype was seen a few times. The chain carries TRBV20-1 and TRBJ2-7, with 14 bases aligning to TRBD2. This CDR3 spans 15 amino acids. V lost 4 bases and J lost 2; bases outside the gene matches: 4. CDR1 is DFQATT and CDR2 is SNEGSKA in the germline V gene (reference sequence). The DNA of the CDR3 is TGCAGTGCTACCCGGACTAGCGGGAGGCCCTACGAGCAGTACTTC. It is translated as CSATRTSGRPYEQYF.

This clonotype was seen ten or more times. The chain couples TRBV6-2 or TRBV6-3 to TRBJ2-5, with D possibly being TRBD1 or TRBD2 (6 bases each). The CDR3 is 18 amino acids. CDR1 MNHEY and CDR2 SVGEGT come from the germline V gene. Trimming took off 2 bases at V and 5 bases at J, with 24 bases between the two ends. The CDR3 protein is CASSYLGGSLGAKETQYF. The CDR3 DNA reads TGTGCCAGCAGTTACCTGGGAGGCAGTTTGGGGGCTAAGGAGACCCAGTACTTC.

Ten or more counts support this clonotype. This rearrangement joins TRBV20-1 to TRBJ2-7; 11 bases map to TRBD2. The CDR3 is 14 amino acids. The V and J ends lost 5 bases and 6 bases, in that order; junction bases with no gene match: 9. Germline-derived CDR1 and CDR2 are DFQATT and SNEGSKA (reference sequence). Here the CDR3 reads CSAEGPSGGSEQYF. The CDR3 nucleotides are TGCAGTGCTGAAGGACCTAGCGGGGGGAGCGAGCAGTACTTC.

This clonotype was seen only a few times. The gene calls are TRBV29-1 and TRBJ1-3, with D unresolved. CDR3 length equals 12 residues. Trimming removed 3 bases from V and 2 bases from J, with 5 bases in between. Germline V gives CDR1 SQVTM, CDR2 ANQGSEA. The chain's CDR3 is CSVEVAGNTIYF. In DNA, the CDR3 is TGCAGCGTTGAGGTGGCTGGAAACACCATATATTTT.

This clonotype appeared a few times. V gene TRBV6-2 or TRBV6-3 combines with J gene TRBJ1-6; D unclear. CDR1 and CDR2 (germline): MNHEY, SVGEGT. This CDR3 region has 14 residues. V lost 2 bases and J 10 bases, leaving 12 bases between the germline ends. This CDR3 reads CASSYDGYGSPLHF. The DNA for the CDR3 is TGTGCCAGCAGTTACGATGGGTACGGATCACCCCTCCACTTT.

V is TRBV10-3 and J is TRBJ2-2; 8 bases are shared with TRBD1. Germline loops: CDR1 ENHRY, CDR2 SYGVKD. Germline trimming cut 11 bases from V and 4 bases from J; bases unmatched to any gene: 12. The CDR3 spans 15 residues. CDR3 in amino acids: CAVRGGQGSTGELFF. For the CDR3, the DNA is TGTGCCGTTAGGGGCGGACAGGGATCCACCGGGGAGCTGTTTTTT.

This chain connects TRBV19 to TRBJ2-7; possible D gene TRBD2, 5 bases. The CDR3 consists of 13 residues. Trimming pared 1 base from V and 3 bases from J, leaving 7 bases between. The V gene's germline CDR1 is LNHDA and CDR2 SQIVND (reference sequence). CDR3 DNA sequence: TGTGCCAGTAGTATAGGAGGGCTCTACGAGCAGTACTTC. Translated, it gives CASSIGGLYEQYF.

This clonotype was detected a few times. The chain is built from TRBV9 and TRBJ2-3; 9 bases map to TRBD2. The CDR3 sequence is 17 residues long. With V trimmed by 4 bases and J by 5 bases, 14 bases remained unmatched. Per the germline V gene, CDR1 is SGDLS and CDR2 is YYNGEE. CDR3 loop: CASSSSDSGSFGDTQYF. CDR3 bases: TGTGCCAGCAGCTCCTCGGATAGCGGGAGTTTTGGAGATACGCAGTATTTT.

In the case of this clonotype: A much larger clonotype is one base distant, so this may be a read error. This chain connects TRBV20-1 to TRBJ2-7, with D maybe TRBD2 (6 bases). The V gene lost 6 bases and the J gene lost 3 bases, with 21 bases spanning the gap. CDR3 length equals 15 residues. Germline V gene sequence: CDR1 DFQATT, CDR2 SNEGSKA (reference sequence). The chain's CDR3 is CSANRASEKYYEQYF. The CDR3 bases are TGCAGTGCCAACCGGGCTAGCGAGAAATACTACGAGCAGTACTTC.

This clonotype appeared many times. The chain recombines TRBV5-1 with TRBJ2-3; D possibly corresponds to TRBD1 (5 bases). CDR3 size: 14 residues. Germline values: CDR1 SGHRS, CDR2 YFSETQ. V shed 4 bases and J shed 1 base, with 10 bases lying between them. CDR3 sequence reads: CASSDGQRTDTQYF. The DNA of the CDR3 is TGCGCCAGCAGCGACGGACAACGCACAGATACGCAGTATTTT.

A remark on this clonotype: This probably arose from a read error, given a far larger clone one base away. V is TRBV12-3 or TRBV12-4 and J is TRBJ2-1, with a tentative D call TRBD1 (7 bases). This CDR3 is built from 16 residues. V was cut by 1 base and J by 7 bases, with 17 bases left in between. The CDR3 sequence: CASSLVFQSGGNEQFF. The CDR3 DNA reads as TGTGCCAGCAGTTTAGTCTTCCAATCAGGGGGGAATGAGCAGTTCTTC.

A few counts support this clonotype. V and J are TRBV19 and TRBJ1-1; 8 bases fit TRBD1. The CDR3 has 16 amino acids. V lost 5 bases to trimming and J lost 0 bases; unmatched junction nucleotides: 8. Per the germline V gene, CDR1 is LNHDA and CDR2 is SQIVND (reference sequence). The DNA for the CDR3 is TGTGCCAGTAGTGTACAGGGGGGCATAATGAACACTGAAGCTTTCTTT. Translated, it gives CASSVQGGIMNTEAFF.

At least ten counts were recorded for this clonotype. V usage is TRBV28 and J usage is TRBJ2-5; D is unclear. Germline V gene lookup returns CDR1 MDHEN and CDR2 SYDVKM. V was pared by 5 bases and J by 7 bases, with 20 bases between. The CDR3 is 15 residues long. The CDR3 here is CASSETRIGRWTQYF. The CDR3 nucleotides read TGTGCCAGCAGTGAGACTCGCATTGGCCGATGGACCCAGTACTTC.

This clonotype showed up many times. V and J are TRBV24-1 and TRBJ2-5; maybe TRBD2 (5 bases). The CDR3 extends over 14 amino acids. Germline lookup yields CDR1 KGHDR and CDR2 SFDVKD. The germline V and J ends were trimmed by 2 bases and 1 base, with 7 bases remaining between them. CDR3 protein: CATSDSGIQETQYF. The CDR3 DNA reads TGTGCCACCAGTGATTCCGGGATCCAAGAGACCCAGTACTTC.

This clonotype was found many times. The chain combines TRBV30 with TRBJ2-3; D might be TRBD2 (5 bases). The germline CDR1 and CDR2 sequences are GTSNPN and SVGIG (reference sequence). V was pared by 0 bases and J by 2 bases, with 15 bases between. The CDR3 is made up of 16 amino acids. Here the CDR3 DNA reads TGTGCCTGGAGTGTACCACGGGGTGCTAACACAGATACGCAGTATTTT. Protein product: CAWSVPRGANTDTQYF.

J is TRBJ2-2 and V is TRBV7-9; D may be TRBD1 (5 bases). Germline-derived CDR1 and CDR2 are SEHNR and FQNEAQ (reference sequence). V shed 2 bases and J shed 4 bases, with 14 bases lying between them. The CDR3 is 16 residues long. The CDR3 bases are TGTGCCAGCAGCTTACCCATACTTCAGGGCACCGGGGAGCTGTTTTTT. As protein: CASSLPILQGTGELFF.

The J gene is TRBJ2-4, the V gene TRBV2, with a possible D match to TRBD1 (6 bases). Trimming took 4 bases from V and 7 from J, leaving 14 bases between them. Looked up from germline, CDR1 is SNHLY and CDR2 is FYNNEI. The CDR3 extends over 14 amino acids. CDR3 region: CASSGPRGGNIQYF. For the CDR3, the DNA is TGTGCCAGCAGTGGCCCCAGGGGCGGGAACATTCAGTACTTC.

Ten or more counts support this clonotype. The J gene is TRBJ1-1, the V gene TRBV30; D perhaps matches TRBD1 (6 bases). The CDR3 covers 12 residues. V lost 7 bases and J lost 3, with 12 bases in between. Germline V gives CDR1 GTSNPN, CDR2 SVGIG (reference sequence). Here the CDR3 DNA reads TGTGCCTCCAGGAGGGGGTACACTGAAGCTTTCTTT. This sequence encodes CASRRGYTEAFF. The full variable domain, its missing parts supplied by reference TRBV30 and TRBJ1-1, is SQTIHQWPATLVQPVGSPLSLECTVEGTSNPNLYWYRQAAGRGLQLLFYSVGIGQISSEVPQNLSASRPQDRQFILSSKKLLLSDSGFYLCASRRGYTEAFFGQGTRLTVV.

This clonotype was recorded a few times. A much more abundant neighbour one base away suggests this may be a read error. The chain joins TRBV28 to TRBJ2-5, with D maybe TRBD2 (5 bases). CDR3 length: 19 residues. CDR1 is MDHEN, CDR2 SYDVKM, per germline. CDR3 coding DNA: TGTGCCAGCAGCCTACGGACTCTGGGAGCAGGCCAATTACAAGAGGCCCAGTACTTC. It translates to CASSLRTLGAGQLQEAQYF. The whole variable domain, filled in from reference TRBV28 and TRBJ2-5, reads DVKVTQSSRYLVKRTGEKVFLECVQDMDHENMFWYRQDPGLGLRLIYFSYDVKMKEKGDIPEGYSVSREKKERFSLILESASTNQTSMYLCASSLRTLGAGQLQEAQYFGPGTRLLVL.

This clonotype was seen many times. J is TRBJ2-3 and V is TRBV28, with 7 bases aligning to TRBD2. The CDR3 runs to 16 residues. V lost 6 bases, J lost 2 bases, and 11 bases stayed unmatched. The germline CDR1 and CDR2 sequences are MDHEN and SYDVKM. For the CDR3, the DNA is TGTGCCAGCAGGACCGACCGGGACTACTTCACAGATACGCAGTATTTT. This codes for CASRTDRDYFTDTQYF. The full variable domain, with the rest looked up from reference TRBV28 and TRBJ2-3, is DVKVTQSSRYLVKRTGEKVFLECVQDMDHENMFWYRQDPGLGLRLIYFSYDVKMKEKGDIPEGYSVSREKKERFSLILESASTNQTSMYLCASRTDRDYFTDTQYFGPGTRLTVL.

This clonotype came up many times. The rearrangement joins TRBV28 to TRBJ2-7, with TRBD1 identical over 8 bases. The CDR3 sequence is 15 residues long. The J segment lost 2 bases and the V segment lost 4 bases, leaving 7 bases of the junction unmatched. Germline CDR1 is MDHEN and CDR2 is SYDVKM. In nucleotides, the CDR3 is TGTGCCAGCAGTTGGAACTACAGGGGGACCTACGAGCAGTACTTC. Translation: CASSWNYRGTYEQYF. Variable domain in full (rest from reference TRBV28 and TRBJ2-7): DVKVTQSSRYLVKRTGEKVFLECVQDMDHENMFWYRQDPGLGLRLIYFSYDVKMKEKGDIPEGYSVSREKKERFSLILESASTNQTSMYLCASSWNYRGTYEQYFGPGTRLTVT.

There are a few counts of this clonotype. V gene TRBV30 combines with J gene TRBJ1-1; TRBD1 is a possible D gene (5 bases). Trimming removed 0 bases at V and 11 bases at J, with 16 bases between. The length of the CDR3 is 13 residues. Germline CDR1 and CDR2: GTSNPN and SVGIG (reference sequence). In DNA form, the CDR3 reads TGTGCCTGGAGTGTCTTAGGGTCCAGGGACGCTTTCTTT. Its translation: CAWSVLGSRDAFF.

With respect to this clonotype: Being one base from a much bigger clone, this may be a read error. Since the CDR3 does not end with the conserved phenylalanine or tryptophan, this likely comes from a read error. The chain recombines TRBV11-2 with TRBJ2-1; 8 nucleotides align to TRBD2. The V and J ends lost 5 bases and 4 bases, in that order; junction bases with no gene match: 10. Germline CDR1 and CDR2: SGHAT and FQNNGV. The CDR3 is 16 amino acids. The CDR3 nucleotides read TGTGCCAGCAGCACCCGATTAGCGGGATTATACAATGAGCAGTTCTCC. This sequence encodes CASSTRLAGLYNEQFS.

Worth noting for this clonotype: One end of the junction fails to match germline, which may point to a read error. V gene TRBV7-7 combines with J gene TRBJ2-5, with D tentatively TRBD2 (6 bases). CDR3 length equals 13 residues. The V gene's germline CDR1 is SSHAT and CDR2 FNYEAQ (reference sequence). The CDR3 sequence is CASSLRGEETQYF. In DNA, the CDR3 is TGTGCTAGCAGCCTGCGGGGCGAAGAGACCCAGTACTTC.

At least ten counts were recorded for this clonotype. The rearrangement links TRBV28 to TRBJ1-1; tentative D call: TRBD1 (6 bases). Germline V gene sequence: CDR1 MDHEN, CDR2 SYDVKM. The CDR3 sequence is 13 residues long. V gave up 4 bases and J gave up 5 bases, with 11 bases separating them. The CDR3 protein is CASSSIQGTEAFF. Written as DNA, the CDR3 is TGTGCCAGCAGTTCAATACAGGGAACTGAAGCTTTCTTT.